Below are 22 T cell receptor beta chains sequenced from a single sample in a study of shared clonotypes between healthy human individuals (TCRdb year 2020). The library came from the immunoSEQ multiplex PCR assay. TCRdb retrieved this table from immuneACCESS and kept in-frame rearrangements only. Not all clones are present; in checked studies, unresolved V genes account for under half, and no reason is known for the remainder. Here the sample has about 700,000 clones; under 95% occur a single time. The top ten clones comprise 24% of the sample. CD8 naive samples consisted of CD45RO-negative cells that were positively selected for CCR7, yielding a CD45RA+CCR7+ population without TemRA cells. The specimen sequenced was naive CD8+ T cells sorted from blood. Interpreted using the paper, the cell subset or site label stands for: CD45RA+CCR7+. These receptors came from a young man in good health.

The chain combines TRBV27 with TRBJ1-4; no clear D. Per the germline V gene, CDR1 is MNHEY and CDR2 is SMNVEV (reference sequence). V was trimmed by 10 bases and J by 3 bases, leaving 24 bases between them. CDR3 length equals 17 residues. As DNA, the CDR3 is TGTGCCACCTCAAATCTTATTACGGGTGCGGCTAATGAAAAACTGTTTTTT. This sequence encodes CATSNLITGAANEKLFF. Drawing the rest from reference TRBV27 and TRBJ1-4, the complete variable domain is EAQVTQNPRYLITVTGKKLTVTCSQNMNHEYMSWYRQDPGLGLRQIYYSMNVEVTDKGDVPEGYKVSRKEKRNFPLILESPSPNQTSLYFCATSNLITGAANEKLFFGSGTQLSVL.

This clone was picked up one time. The V call is TRBV2, the J call TRBJ1-5, with D possibly being TRBD1 (5 bases). The CDR3 contains 16 residues. Trimming pared 4 bases from V and 6 bases from J, leaving 19 bases between. Germline-derived CDR1 and CDR2 are SNHLY and FYNNEI. CDR3: CASSGIRDRVGQPQHF. The CDR3 nucleotides are TGTGCCAGCAGTGGTATCAGGGATAGGGTCGGTCAGCCCCAGCATTTT. Looking up the rest from reference TRBV2 and TRBJ1-5 gives the full variable domain: EPEVTQTPSHQVTQMGQEVILRCVPISNHLYFYWYRQILGQKVEFLVSFYNNEISEKSEIFDDQFSVERPDGSNFTLKIRSTKLEDSAMYFCASSGIRDRVGQPQHFGDGTRLSIL.

On this clone itself: Its ends do not fully match the called genes, so a read error is possible. The chain is built from TRBV20-1 and TRBJ1-2; D unresolved. Germline CDR1 DFQATT, CDR2 SNEGSKA (reference sequence). The CDR3 extends over 10 amino acids. The CDR3, as DNA: TGCAGTGCTAGAGAGACCCTGGGGTCCTTC. It is translated as CSARETLGSF.

This chain links TRBV29-1 with TRBJ2-1; 9 nucleotides align to TRBD2. CDR3 size: 13 residues. The germline CDR1 and CDR2 sequences are SQVTM and ANQGSEA. The J segment lost 7 bases and the V segment lost 2 bases, leaving 3 bases of the junction unmatched. The CDR3 nucleotides are TGCAGCGTTGAACTAGCGGGAAATAATGAGCAGTTCTTC. Its protein product is CSVELAGNNEQFF.

This sequence joins TRBV27 and TRBJ1-1, with 7 bases matching TRBD1. The CDR3 loop spans 14 amino acids. Unmatched junction bases numbered 5, after V lost 7 bases and J lost 0 bases. Germline lookup yields CDR1 MNHEY and CDR2 SMNVEV (reference sequence). CDR3 sequence: CASKMTGLNTEAFF. As DNA, the CDR3 is TGTGCCAGCAAGATGACAGGGTTGAACACTGAAGCTTTCTTT.

The chain combines TRBV28 with TRBJ2-7, with 10 bases that match TRBD1. The CDR3 length is 18 residues. Germline lookup yields CDR1 MDHEN and CDR2 SYDVKM. After removal of 5 bases from V and 3 bases from J, the junction contained 16 bases not matched to a gene. The CDR3 sequence is CASSRLWDRGIRFYEQYF. CDR3 DNA sequence: TGTGCCAGCAGTCGTCTTTGGGACAGGGGAATCCGATTCTACGAGCAGTACTTC. Based on the CDR3 plus reference TRBV28 and TRBJ2-7, the full variable domain is DVKVTQSSRYLVKRTGEKVFLECVQDMDHENMFWYRQDPGLGLRLIYFSYDVKMKEKGDIPEGYSVSREKKERFSLILESASTNQTSMYLCASSRLWDRGIRFYEQYFGPGTRLTVT.

This rearrangement joins TRBV11-2 to TRBJ2-1, with 10 bases lining up with TRBD2. CDR1 and CDR2 from the germline V gene are SGHAT and FQNNGV. J gave up 8 bases and V 1 base, and 2 bases lay outside the gene matches. The CDR3 consists of 14 residues. DNA for the CDR3: TGTGCCAGCAGCTTAGCTAGCGGGAGTTATGAGCAGTTCTTC. This gives the protein CASSLASGSYEQFF. Looking up the rest from reference TRBV11-2 and TRBJ2-1 gives the full variable domain: EAGVAQSPRYKIIEKRQSVAFWCNPISGHATLYWYQQILGQGPKLLIQFQNNGVVDDSQLPKDRFSAERLKGVDSTLKIQPAKLEDSAVYLCASSLASGSYEQFFGPGTRLTVL.

The CDR3 reads CASSPSPTKNEQFF. The CDR3, as DNA: TGTGCCAGCAGTCCATCCCCGACCAAAAATGAGCAGTTCTTC. This chain connects TRBV27 to TRBJ2-1, with D uncertain. Germline lookup yields CDR1 MNHEY and CDR2 SMNVEV (reference sequence). The CDR3 loop spans 14 amino acids. V lost 5 bases to trimming and J lost 7 bases, with 15 bases between them.

The rearrangement joins TRBV27 to TRBJ2-2; perhaps TRBD1 as D (6 bases). The germline CDR1 and CDR2 sequences are MNHEY and SMNVEV (reference sequence). The CDR3 contains 14 residues. V was cut by 5 bases and J by 4 bases, with 11 bases left in between. The CDR3 sequence: CASSPVQGTGELFF. The CDR3 nucleotides read TGTGCCAGCAGTCCTGTACAGGGCACCGGGGAGCTGTTTTTT.

The chain carries TRBV27 and TRBJ2-1; 7 nucleotides align to TRBD2. Trimming removed 2 bases from V and 1 base from J; junction bases left unmatched: 5. The CDR3 has 16 residues. The V gene's germline CDR1 is MNHEY and CDR2 SMNVEV (reference sequence). The CDR3 coding sequence is TGTGCCAGCAGTTTACCCGGGAGGTATTCCTACAATGAGCAGTTCTTC. This encodes CASSLPGRYSYNEQFF.

The chain uses TRBV29-1 and TRBJ2-3; D is ambiguous. Germline lookup yields CDR1 SQVTM and CDR2 ANQGSEA. Trimming shortened V by 6 bases and J by 0 bases, and 16 bases separated the two germline ends. The CDR3 totals 15 residues. The CDR3 region is CSVEIGSDSTDTQYF. The CDR3 nucleotides read TGCAGCGTCGAAATTGGAAGTGACAGCACAGATACGCAGTATTTT.

This rearrangement joins TRBV7-9 to TRBJ2-7; 8 nucleotides match TRBD1. Germline V gene data show CDR1 as SEHNR and CDR2 as FQNEAQ (reference sequence). The CDR3 sequence is 15 residues long. V lost 4 bases, J lost 1 base, and 6 bases stayed unmatched. This CDR3 reads CASSSRQGISYEQYF. In DNA form, the CDR3 reads TGTGCCAGCAGCTCCAGACAGGGGATTTCCTACGAGCAGTACTTC.

V gene TRBV5-4 combines with J gene TRBJ2-5; 11 bases align to TRBD1. Trimming removed 5 bases from V and 5 bases from J; junction bases left unmatched: 8. The CDR3 has 15 amino acids. Germline V lookup: CDR1 SGHNT, CDR2 YYREEE (reference sequence). CDR3 protein: CASRAGTGGRETQYF. The CDR3 bases are TGTGCCAGCAGGGCGGGGACAGGGGGACGGGAGACCCAGTACTTC.

V and J are TRBV11-2 and TRBJ2-7; 7 nucleotides agree with TRBD1. The junction had 9 bases not matched to a gene; V was cut back by 4 bases and J by 0 bases. The germline V gene encodes CDR1 SGHAT and CDR2 FQNNGV. The CDR3 loop spans 16 amino acids. The CDR3 coding sequence is TGTGCCAGCAGCTGGGGACAGACCCTCAGCTCCTACGAGCAGTACTTC. Amino acids: CASSWGQTLSSYEQYF.

This chain connects TRBV27 to TRBJ2-1; TRBD1 matches at 7 bases. Germline lookup yields CDR1 MNHEY and CDR2 SMNVEV (reference sequence). The CDR3 covers 16 residues. V gave up 4 bases and J gave up 0 bases; unmatched junction bases: 6. Written as DNA, the CDR3 is TGTGCCAGCAGTTCCAACAGGGGAAGCTCCTACAATGAGCAGTTCTTC. Amino acids: CASSSNRGSSYNEQFF.

CDR3 sequence reads: CASTPLGEQFF. The CDR3 bases are TGTGCCAGCACCCCGTTGGGGGAGCAGTTCTTC. This rearrangement joins TRBV9 to TRBJ2-1; no reliable D call. Trimming took 6 bases from V and 10 from J, leaving 11 bases between them. CDR3 length: 11 residues. The germline CDR1 and CDR2 sequences are SGDLS and YYNGEE.

The chain links TRBV13 to TRBJ1-2, with 9 bases aligning to TRBD1. The CDR3 is 15 amino acids. Germline CDR1 is PRHDT and CDR2 is FYEKMQ (reference sequence). V gave up 5 bases and J gave up 4 bases; unmatched junction bases: 8. DNA for the CDR3: TGTGCCAGCAGCACGGGACAGGGTTCCGGCTATGGCTACACCTTC. Amino acid sequence: CASSTGQGSGYGYTF.

V is TRBV4-1 and J is TRBJ2-1, with unresolved D. The germline V gene encodes CDR1 MGHRA and CDR2 YSYEKL. The CDR3 is 17 residues long. The V and J ends lost 2 bases and 7 bases respectively, with 21 bases between them. The CDR3 DNA follows: TGCGCCAGCAGCCAAACCCCCCTGAGTAATTACGTAAATGAGCAGTTCTTC. It is translated as CASSQTPLSNYVNEQFF.

V is TRBV6-1 and J is TRBJ2-6; a weak D match, TRBD1 (5 bases). Trimming cost V 6 bases and J 1 base, with 10 bases left between them. This CDR3 spans 15 amino acids. Germline V gene lookup returns CDR1 MNHNS and CDR2 SASEGT. This CDR3 reads CASRLRTSGANVLTF. The CDR3 nucleotides are TGTGCCAGCAGATTAAGGACATCTGGGGCCAACGTCCTGACTTTC.

The chain is built from TRBV7-2 and TRBJ2-7, with D possibly being TRBD1 (6 bases). Germline CDR1 reads SGHTA; CDR2 reads FQGNSA. Trimming shortened V by 5 bases and J by 2 bases, and 13 bases separated the two germline ends. The CDR3 is made up of 14 amino acids. Here the CDR3 reads CASSPWTVAYEQYF. The CDR3 DNA reads as TGTGCCAGCAGCCCCTGGACAGTGGCCTACGAGCAGTACTTC.

In regard to this clone: Other DNA sequences in the same sample also yield this CDR3. This chain connects TRBV7-9 to TRBJ1-1, with D possibly matching TRBD1 (6 bases). The CDR3 sequence is 12 residues long. The germline V and J ends were trimmed by 4 bases and 4 bases, with 7 bases remaining between them. Germline V gene data show CDR1 as SEHNR and CDR2 as FQNEAQ (reference sequence). The CDR3: CASSSGATEAFF. CDR3 sequence (DNA): TGTGCCAGCAGCTCAGGGGCCACTGAAGCTTTCTTT.

The CDR3: CSVRTEGRVHTGELFF. In DNA, the CDR3 is TGCAGCGTTAGGACGGAGGGGAGAGTTCACACCGGGGAGCTGTTTTTT. The chain joins TRBV29-1 to TRBJ2-2; D perhaps matches TRBD2 (6 bases). CDR3 length: 16 amino acids. The V gene's germline CDR1 is SQVTM and CDR2 ANQGSEA. V was trimmed by 5 bases and J by 3 bases, leaving 19 bases between them.